This T cell receptor beta chain was obtained from a study of graft-versus-host responses after intestinal transplantation. Study-level information: Multivisceral, liver-intestinal, or isolated intestinal grafts went to recipients. Every one of the recipients received anti-thymocyte globulin induction and afterwards took tacrolimus and steroids for around 3 years.

General study points: Early post-transplant declines in HvG were associated with peak levels of circulating GvH clones. Recipient marrow showed GvH clones, some seen first in ileum or blood.

Assay: immunoSEQ multiplex PCR; the TCRdb copy retains only in-frame clones and omits some. The profile covers more than 80,000 clones, with about 88% appearing a single time and 0.28% taken by the ten largest. This CDR3 is built from 15 residues. Germline V gene lookup returns CDR1 KGHSH and CDR2 LQKENI. Trimming took off 3 bases at V and 1 base at J, with 11 bases between the two ends. As to this clone: The antigen is unknown.

This sample comprised unstimulated CD4+ T cells sorted from spleen or lymph node cells, obtained before transplant. This receptor was obtained from a human donor who was the organ donor for an intestinal transplant. The gene calls are TRBV18 and TRBJ2-3; D gene uncertain. CDR3 in amino acids: CASSPRTYRTDTQYF. The CDR3 DNA is TGTGCCAGCTCACCCCGAACATATCGCACAGATACGCAGTATTTT.